This T cell receptor beta chain was captured in a study of graft-versus-host responses after intestinal transplantation. Study at large: The transplants performed in recipients were multivisceral, liver-intestinal, or isolated intestinal. Every recipient underwent anti-thymocyte globulin induction, then tacrolimus and steroids for two to four years.

Method: immunoSEQ multiplex PCR; TCRdb's copy keeps in-frame clones and lacks some. This repertoire shows tens of thousands of clones, 80% to 90% found once; its top ten account for 2% to 3%. Germline CDR1 and CDR2: SGHAT and FQNNGV. CDR3 length: 14 residues. V lost 5 bases to trimming and J lost 2 bases; unmatched junction nucleotides: 6. On this clone itself: What it recognizes is unknown.

General study points: GvH clones detected in recipient marrow included some appearing first in ileum or blood. Early post-transplant HvG declines were associated with peak circulating GvH clone levels.

The sample in question was unstimulated CD8+ T cells sorted from spleen or lymph node cells, obtained before intestinal transplant. This chain joins TRBV11-2 and TRBJ2-7; 7 bases agree with TRBD2. This clonotype was sampled from a human donor who received an intestinal transplant. This chain's CDR3 is CASSVSGRTYEQYF. The CDR3 DNA follows: TGTGCCAGCAGCGTTAGCGGGCGGACCTACGAGCAGTACTTC.